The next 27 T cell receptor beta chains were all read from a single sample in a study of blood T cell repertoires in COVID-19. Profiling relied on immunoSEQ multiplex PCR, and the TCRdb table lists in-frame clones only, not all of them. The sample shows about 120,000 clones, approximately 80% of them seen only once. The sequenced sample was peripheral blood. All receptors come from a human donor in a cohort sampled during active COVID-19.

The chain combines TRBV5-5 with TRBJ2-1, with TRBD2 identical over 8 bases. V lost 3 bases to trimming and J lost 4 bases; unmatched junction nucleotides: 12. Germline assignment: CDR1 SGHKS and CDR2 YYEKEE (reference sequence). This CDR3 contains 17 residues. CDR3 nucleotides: TGTGCCAGCAGCTACAGAACAACTAGCGGACCATACAATGAGCAGTTCTTC. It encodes CASSYRTTSGPYNEQFF.

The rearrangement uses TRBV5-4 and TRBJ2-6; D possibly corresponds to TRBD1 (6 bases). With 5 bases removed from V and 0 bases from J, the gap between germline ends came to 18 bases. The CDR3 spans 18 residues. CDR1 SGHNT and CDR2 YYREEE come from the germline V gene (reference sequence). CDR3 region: CASRETGAARSGANVLTF. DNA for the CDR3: TGTGCCAGCAGGGAGACAGGAGCCGCCCGCTCTGGGGCCAACGTCCTGACTTTC.

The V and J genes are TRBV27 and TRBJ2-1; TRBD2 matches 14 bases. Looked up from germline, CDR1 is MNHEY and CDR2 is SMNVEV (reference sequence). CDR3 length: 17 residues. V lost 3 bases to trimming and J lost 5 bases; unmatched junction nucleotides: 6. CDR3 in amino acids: CASSFPRTSGGHNEQFF. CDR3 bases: TGTGCCAGCAGTTTCCCGAGGACTAGCGGGGGGCACAATGAGCAGTTCTTC.

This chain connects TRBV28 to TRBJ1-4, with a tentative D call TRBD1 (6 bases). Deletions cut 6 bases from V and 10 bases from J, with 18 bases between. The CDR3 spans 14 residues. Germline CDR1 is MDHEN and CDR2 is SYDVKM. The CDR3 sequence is CASRREGGAGKLFF. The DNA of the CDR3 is TGTGCCAGCAGAAGAGAAGGGGGGGCTGGAAAACTGTTTTTT. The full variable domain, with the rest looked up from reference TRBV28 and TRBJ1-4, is DVKVTQSSRYLVKRTGEKVFLECVQDMDHENMFWYRQDPGLGLRLIYFSYDVKMKEKGDIPEGYSVSREKKERFSLILESASTNQTSMYLCASRREGGAGKLFFGSGTQLSVL.

Here the CDR3 DNA reads TGTGCCAGCAGTCCACCGACAGGGGGGGACACTGAAGCTTTCTTT. Translating it yields CASSPPTGGDTEAFF. The V and J genes are TRBV28 and TRBJ1-1, with 9 bases fitting TRBD1. The CDR3 is 15 residues long. After removal of 5 bases from V and 3 bases from J, the junction contained 7 bases not matched to a gene. Germline values: CDR1 MDHEN, CDR2 SYDVKM.

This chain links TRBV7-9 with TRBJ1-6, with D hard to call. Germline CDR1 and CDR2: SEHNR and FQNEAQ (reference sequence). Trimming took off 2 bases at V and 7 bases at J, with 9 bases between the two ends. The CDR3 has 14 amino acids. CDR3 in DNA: TGTGCCAGCAGCTTATATGGGCAAAATTCACCCCTCCACTTT. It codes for CASSLYGQNSPLHF.

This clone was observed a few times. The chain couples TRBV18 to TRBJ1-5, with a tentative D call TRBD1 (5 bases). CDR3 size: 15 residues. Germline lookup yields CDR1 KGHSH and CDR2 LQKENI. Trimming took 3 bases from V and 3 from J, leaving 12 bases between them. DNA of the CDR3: TGTGCCAGCTCACCCCGGGGGGGAGACAATCAGCCCCAGCATTTT. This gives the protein CASSPRGGDNQPQHF.

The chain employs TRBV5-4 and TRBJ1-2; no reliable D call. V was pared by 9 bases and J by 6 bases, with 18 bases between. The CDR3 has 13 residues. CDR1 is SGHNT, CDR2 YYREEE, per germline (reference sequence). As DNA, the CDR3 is TGTGCCACCTCCCCCGGGAGAGCGGATGGCTACACCTTC. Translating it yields CATSPGRADGYTF.

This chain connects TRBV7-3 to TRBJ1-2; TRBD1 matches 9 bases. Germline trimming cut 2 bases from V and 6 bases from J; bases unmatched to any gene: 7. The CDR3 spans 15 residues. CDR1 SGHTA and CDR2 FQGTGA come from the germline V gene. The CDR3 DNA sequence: TGTGCCAGCAGCTTACTTGGGACAGGGAACGATGGCTACACCTTC. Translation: CASSLLGTGNDGYTF.

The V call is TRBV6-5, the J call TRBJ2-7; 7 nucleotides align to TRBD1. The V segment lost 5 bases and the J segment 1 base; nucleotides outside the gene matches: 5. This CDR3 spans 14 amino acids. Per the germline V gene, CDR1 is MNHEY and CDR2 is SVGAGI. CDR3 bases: TGTGCCAGCAGTCTTAACAGGGGTTCCTACGAGCAGTACTTC. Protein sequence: CASSLNRGSYEQYF.

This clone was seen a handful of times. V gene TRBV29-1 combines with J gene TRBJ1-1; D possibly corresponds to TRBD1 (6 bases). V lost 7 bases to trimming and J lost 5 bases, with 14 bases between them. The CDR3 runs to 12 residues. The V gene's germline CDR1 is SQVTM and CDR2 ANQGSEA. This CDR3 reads CSARGGGTEAFF. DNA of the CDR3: TGCAGCGCGAGAGGGGGGGGGACTGAAGCTTTCTTT.

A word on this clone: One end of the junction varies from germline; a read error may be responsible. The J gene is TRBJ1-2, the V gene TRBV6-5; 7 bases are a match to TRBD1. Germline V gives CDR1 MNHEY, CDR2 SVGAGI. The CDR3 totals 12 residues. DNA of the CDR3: TGTGCCAGCAGGGCGGGACAGACTGGTGGATGGTTC. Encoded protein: CASRAGQTGGWF.

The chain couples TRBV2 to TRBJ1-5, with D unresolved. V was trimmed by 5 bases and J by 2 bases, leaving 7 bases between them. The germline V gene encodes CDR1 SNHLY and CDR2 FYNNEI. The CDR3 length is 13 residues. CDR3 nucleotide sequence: TGTGCCAGCAGTCAAAATGGCAATCAGCCCCAGCATTTT. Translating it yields CASSQNGNQPQHF.

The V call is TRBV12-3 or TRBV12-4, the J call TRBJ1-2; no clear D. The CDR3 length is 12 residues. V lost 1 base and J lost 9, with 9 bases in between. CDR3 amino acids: CASSLGVVSYTF. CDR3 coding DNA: TGTGCCAGCAGTTTAGGAGTGGTTAGCTACACCTTC.

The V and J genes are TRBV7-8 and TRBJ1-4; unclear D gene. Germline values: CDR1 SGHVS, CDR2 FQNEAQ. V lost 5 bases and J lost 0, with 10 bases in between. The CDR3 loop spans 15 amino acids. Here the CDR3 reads CASSRILATNEKLFF. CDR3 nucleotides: TGTGCCAGCAGCCGGATTTTAGCAACTAATGAAAAACTGTTTTTT.

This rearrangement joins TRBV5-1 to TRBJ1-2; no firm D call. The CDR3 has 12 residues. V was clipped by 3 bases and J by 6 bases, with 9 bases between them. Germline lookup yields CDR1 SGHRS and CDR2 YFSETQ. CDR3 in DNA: TGCGCCAGCAGCTCGGGTCCACATGGCTACACCTTC. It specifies CASSSGPHGYTF.

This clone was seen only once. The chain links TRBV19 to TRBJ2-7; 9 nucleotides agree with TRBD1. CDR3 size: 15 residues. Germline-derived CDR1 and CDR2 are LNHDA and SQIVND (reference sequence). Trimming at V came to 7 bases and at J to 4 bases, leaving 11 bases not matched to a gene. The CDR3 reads CASKPGTGLGYEQYF. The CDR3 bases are TGTGCCAGTAAGCCAGGGACAGGGTTGGGGTACGAGCAGTACTTC.

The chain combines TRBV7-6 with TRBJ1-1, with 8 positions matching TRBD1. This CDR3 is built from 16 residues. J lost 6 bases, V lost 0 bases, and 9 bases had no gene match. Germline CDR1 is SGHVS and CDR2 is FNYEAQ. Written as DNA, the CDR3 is TGTGCCAGCAGCTTAGCTCAGGGGGCGCTTATGGCTGAAGCTTTCTTT. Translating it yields CASSLAQGALMAEAFF.

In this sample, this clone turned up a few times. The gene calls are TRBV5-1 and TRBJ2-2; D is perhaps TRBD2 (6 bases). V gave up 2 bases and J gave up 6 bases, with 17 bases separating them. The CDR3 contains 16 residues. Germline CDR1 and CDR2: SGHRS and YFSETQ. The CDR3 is CASSFPGLRTAGELFF. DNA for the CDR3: TGCGCCAGCAGCTTCCCGGGACTGAGGACGGCCGGGGAGCTGTTTTTT.

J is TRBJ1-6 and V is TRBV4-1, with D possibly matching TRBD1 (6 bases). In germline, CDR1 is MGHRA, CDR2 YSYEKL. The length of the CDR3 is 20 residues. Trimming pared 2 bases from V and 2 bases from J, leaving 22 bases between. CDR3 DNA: TGCGCCAGCAGCCAATTCCAGGGGTCTACATCTTTTACCTATAATTCACCCCTCCACTTT. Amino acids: CASSQFQGSTSFTYNSPLHF.

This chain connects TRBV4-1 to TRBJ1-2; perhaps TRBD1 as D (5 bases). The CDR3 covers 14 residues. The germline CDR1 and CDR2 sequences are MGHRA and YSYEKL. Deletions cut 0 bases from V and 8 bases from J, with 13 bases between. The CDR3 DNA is TGCGCCAGCAGCCAAGAGCCAGGGTATTTGGGCTACACCTTC. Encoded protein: CASSQEPGYLGYTF.

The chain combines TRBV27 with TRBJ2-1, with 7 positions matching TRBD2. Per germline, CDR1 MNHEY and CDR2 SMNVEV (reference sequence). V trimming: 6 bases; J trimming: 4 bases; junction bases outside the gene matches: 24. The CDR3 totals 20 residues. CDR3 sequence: CASSSTLILAEESVYNEQFF. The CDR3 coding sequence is TGTGCCAGCAGCTCCACCCTCATTCTAGCGGAGGAGAGTGTTTACAATGAGCAGTTCTTC.

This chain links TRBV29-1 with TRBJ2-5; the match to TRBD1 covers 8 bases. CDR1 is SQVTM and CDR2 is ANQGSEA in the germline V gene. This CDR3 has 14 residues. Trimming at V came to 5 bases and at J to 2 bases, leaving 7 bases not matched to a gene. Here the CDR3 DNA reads TGCAGCGTTCCTGGACAGGGAACACAAGAGACCCAGTACTTC. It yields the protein CSVPGQGTQETQYF.

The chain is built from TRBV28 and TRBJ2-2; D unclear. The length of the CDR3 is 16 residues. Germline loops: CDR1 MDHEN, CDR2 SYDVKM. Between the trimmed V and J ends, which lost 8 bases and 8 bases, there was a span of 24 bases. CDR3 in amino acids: CASGVGPSVGLGELFF. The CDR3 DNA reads TGTGCCAGCGGCGTGGGCCCAAGTGTGGGTTTGGGGGAGCTGTTTTTT.

CDR3 nucleotides: TGTGCCAGCAGCCAGGGCCCCAATCAGCCCCAGCATTTT. It yields the protein CASSQGPNQPQHF. V is TRBV7-2 and J is TRBJ1-5; the D gene is possibly TRBD1 (5 bases). Germline-derived CDR1 and CDR2 are SGHTA and FQGNSA. CDR3 length: 13 amino acids. Deletions cut 5 bases from V and 3 bases from J, with 8 bases between. Combining the CDR3 with reference TRBV7-2 and TRBJ1-5 gives the whole variable domain GAGVSQSPSNKVTEKGKDVELRCDPISGHTALYWYRQSLGQGLEFLIYFQGNSAPDKSGLPSDRFSAERTGGSVSTLTIQRTQQEDSAVYLCASSQGPNQPQHFGDGTRLSIL.

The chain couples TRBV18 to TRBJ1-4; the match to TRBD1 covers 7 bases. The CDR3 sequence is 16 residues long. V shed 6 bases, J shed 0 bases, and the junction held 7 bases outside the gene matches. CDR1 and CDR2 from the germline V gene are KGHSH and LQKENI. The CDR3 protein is CASSLNQGATNEKLFF. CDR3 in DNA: TGTGCCAGCTCTCTTAACCAGGGGGCAACTAATGAAAAACTGTTTTTT.

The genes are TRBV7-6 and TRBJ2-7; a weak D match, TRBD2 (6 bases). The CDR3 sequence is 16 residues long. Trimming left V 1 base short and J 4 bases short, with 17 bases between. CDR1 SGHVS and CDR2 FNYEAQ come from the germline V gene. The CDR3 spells CASSLVGGSTIYEQYF. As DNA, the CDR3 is TGTGCCAGCAGCTTAGTCGGAGGGTCCACCATTTACGAGCAGTACTTC.